These T cell receptor beta chains were read from a single sample in a study of blood T cells in healthy people across ages. Each CDR3 protein gets one entry after TCRdb re-called the 5' RACE reads with MiXCR. The data show 800,000 to 1,300,000 distinct CDR3 sequences, around 25% seen once. This sample was shared with a second study, whose subject was T cells of mothers and their children.

Sequences were obtained from blood. These receptors originate from a girl aged 2 to 9 in good health. Both conserved end residues are trimmed from each CDR3. D genes are given only for firm matches.

J,V,D,CDR3
TRBJ2-7,TRBV20-1,-,SASSRQGGHEQY
TRBJ2-3,TRBV29-1,-,SVDVPDRADTQY
TRBJ2-4,TRBV20-1,-,SASRTEIAKNIQY
TRBJ2-3,TRBV29-1,TRBD2,SVSSLAGGLDTQY
TRBJ2-7,TRBV6-1,-,ASSEGLGVSYEQY
TRBJ2-1,TRBV11-2,-,ASSLASNGIYNEQF
TRBJ2-4,TRBV29-1,-,SVEAGRDIQY
TRBJ2-7,TRBV7-8,-,ASSQEGGVTYEQY
TRBJ1-5,TRBV4-1,TRBD1,ASSQGVRDRGLNQPQH
TRBJ1-4,TRBV27,-,ASMKRDDEKLF
TRBJ2-3,TRBV7-2,TRBD2,ANSWTSGATDTQY
TRBJ2-2,TRBV29-1,-,SLPGGGGELF
TRBJ2-1,TRBV7-9,-,ASSENSFTYNEQF
TRBJ2-6,TRBV7-2,-,ASSAQVSRSGANVLT
TRBJ1-1,TRBV28,-,ASRHDTGTTEAF
TRBJ2-1,TRBV7-2,TRBD2,ASSLQLAGNNEQF
TRBJ2-7,TRBV11-2,-,ASSLPISYEQY
-,TRBV7-2,-,ASSLQIPYEQY
TRBJ2-2,TRBV23-1,TRBD2,ASSQLGPGREVTGELF
TRBJ2-7,TRBV5-6,-,ASNVGGVSHEQY
TRBJ2-1,TRBV5-1,-,ASSLEQRSYNEQF
TRBJ2-1,TRBV24-1,TRBD2,ATSDALWTSGDNEQF
TRBJ1-1,TRBV5-6,TRBD1,ASSRQGPEAF
TRBJ2-1,TRBV7-8,-,ASSLTGTSYNEQF
TRBJ1-1,TRBV28,-,ASSPRVDEAF
TRBJ2-7,TRBV5-6,-,ASSLGANEQY
TRBJ1-5,TRBV20-1,-,SARGGVQPQH
TRBJ2-7,TRBV18,TRBD2,ASSTSGGRYEQY
TRBJ1-2,TRBV15,TRBD1,ATSRELGDSYGYT
TRBJ2-7,TRBV28,TRBD2,ASRGLADYEQY
TRBJ2-5,TRBV5-1,-,ASSLEDLKETQY
TRBJ1-4,TRBV7-6,-,ASSLTYRDLSNEKLF
TRBJ2-7,TRBV5-1,-,ASSLGGEDEQY
TRBJ2-7,TRBV6-5,TRBD2,ASSQVAGGYYEQY
TRBJ1-1,TRBV7-2,-,ASSPPGHWNTEAF
TRBJ2-5,TRBV6-5,-,ASHRGGETQY
TRBJ2-3,TRBV6-5,-,APRGEDTQY
TRBJ2-3,TRBV15,TRBD2,ATHVDGRALDTQY
TRBJ1-4,TRBV28,-,ASRGDEKLF
TRBJ2-7,TRBV7-9,-,ASSPPLPSLPYEQY
TRBJ1-2,TRBV29-1,-,SVESGSRYT
TRBJ2-7,TRBV6-2/TRBV6-3,TRBD1,ASRDSTYEQY
TRBJ2-1,TRBV29-1,TRBD2,SANTLLAELYNEQF
TRBJ1-3,TRBV12-3/TRBV12-4,-,ASSPAAGTSGNTIY
TRBJ2-2,TRBV6-5,-,ASSYSRATGELF
-,TRBV7-6,-,ASSFDDRGYEQY
TRBJ1-6,TRBV6-6,TRBD1,ASSYGTDHSPLH
TRBJ2-2,TRBV6-5,-,ASSPMWGPGELF
TRBJ2-5,TRBV12-5,-,ASGLNQGEETQY
TRBJ2-1,TRBV20-1,TRBD2,SAASGTSGLNEQF